Listed below are T cell receptor beta chains from one sample, sequenced in a study of cytomegalovirus exposure and HLA in healthy donors. TCRdb's table, derived via immunoSEQ multiplex PCR, lists solely in-frame clones and lacks some. The sample lists a few hundred thousand clones, about 74% occurring once. Input material: PBMCs. These receptors all come from a middle-aged man in good health and CMV-seronegative. CDR3s include the opening cysteine and the closing phenylalanine or tryptophan. The D gene is left open where the match is weak. Clone size appears in some rows only: once, few, many, or a class for an expanded clone.

v_gene	abundance	len	d_gene	j_gene	CDR3nt	CDR3aa
TRBV5-4	NA	15	TRBD1	TRBJ2-7	TGTGCCAGCAGCTTCAGGGACAGGGGCTTAGGAGAGCAGTACTTC	CASSFRDRGLGEQYF
TRBV5-1	NA	14	TRBD1	TRBJ1-2	TGCGCCAGCAGCTTGCCAGGGGGCTTCAATGGCTACACCTTC	CASSLPGGFNGYTF
TRBV6-6	NA	12	NA	TRBJ1-2	TGTGCCAGCAGTTTAACACCAGACTTAGAGACCTTC	CASSLTPDLETF
TRBV7-2	once	17	NA	TRBJ1-1	TGTGCCAGCAGCTTATCCTCCTCGGGGATAACGCACACTGAAGCTTTCTTT	CASSLSSSGITHTEAFF
TRBV7-8	NA	14	TRBD1	TRBJ1-1	TGTGCCAGCAGCAGTACAGGGGGAGATACTGAAGCTTTCTTT	CASSSTGGDTEAFF
TRBV20-1	once	11	NA	TRBJ1-1	TGCAGTGCCGCACTATACACTGAAGCTTTCTTT	CSAALYTEAFF
TRBV7-2	once	15	TRBD2	TRBJ2-3	TGTGCCAGCAGGGGGACTAGCGGGGGATTAGATACGCAGTATTTT	CASRGTSGGLDTQYF
TRBV5-1	NA	15	TRBD2	TRBJ2-3	TGCGCCAGCACCTACGGGACTAGCGGGAAGAATACGCAGTATTTT	CASTYGTSGKNTQYF
TRBV29-1	NA	13	TRBD2	TRBJ2-7	TGCAGCGTTGTATCTAGCGGCTCCTACGAGCAGTACTTC	CSVVSSGSYEQYF
TRBV29-1	NA	15	TRBD2	TRBJ2-1	TGCAGCGCAGGACTAGCGGTCCTAGGGAGCAATGAGCAGTTCTTC	CSAGLAVLGSNEQFF
TRBV5-5	NA	14	NA	TRBJ1-2	TGTGCCAGCAGCCCCGGGACAACTCCTTTTGGCTACACCTTC	CASSPGTTPFGYTF
TRBV7-9	few	12	NA	TRBJ2-5	TGTTCCAGCAGCTTAGGGCAGGGGACCCAGTACTTC	CSSSLGQGTQYF
TRBV4-1	NA	15	TRBD2	TRBJ2-5	TGCGCCAGCAGCCACGGGGGGGGCGTCCGAGAGACCCAGTACTTC	CASSHGGGVRETQYF
TRBV15	few	15	TRBD1	TRBJ2-7	TGTGCCACCAGCAGAACGGGACAGGGATCCTACGAGCAGTACTTC	CATSRTGQGSYEQYF
TRBV29-1	NA	13	NA	TRBJ1-1	TGCAGCGTCCCCGACGACAGTCGCACTGAAGCTTTCTTT	CSVPDDSRTEAFF
TRBV4-3	NA	17	NA	TRBJ2-7	TGCGCCAGCAGCCAAGATCGGGACTGGGTCTTCCCCTACGAGCAGTACTTC	CASSQDRDWVFPYEQYF
TRBV5-4	NA	18	TRBD2	TRBJ2-1	TGTGCCAGCAGCGCAAGCGGGGGGGCCGTCGTTTCCTACAATGAGCAGTTCTTC	CASSASGGAVVSYNEQFF
TRBV27	NA	15	TRBD2	TRBJ2-5	TGTGCCAGCAGTTTAGGACTAGCGGGAGTGGAGACCCAGTACTTC	CASSLGLAGVETQYF
TRBV9	NA	16	TRBD2	TRBJ2-1	TGTGCCAGCAGCCTAAGCGGTAGCGGGGGGTATATTGAGCAGTTCTTC	CASSLSGSGGYIEQFF
TRBV6-4	NA	13	TRBD1	TRBJ1-5	TGTGCCAGCAGCCGGACAGGGGGTCAGCCCCAGCATTTT	CASSRTGGQPQHF
TRBV7-2	NA	13	NA	TRBJ1-1	TGTGCCAGCAGCTTATACTCCGGGGTAAAAGCTTTCTTT	CASSLYSGVKAFF
TRBV7-3	NA	16	TRBD2	TRBJ2-1	TGTGCCAGCAGCTTAGGGCTAGCGGGGGGTCGAAGTGAGCAGTTCTTC	CASSLGLAGGRSEQFF